This TCR beta chain stems from a study of human T cells and chemical hapten exposure. About this clonotype itself: Antigen unknown.

In TCRdb, the RACE reads were re-called with MiXCR into one record per CDR3 protein. The profile covers tens of thousands of distinct CDR3 sequences, with about a tenth appearing a single time and roughly 5.2% taken by the ten largest. Losses at the gene ends were 5 bases for V and 4 bases for J; bases not matched to a gene: 10. The CDR3 contains 15 residues. Germline assignment: CDR1 GTSNPN and CDR2 SVGIG (reference sequence). Overall study results and limits: Expanded TCRs clustered into significantly more large CDR3 similarity groups than controls, the analysis revealed.

Time point: pre-sensitization, week 0. Treatment described: therapeutic diphenylcyclopropenone sensitization with weekly scalp DPC. Whole blood, unfractionated, served as the material for total RNA extraction. The chain employs TRBV30 and TRBJ1-5; TRBD1 aligns across 8 bases. The sequence came from a woman between 45 and 60 years old with alopecia areata. Some clones in this sample may be carry-over from other donors' samples. Source: whole blood, taken in connection with sensitization to the hapten diphenylcyclopropenone (DPC). The CDR3 loop reads CAWAKIGQGNQPQHF. DNA of the CDR3: TGTGCCTGGGCCAAGATTGGACAGGGAAATCAGCCCCAGCATTTT.